This T cell receptor (beta chain) came from a study of early T cells in non-severe SARS-CoV-2 infection. TCRdb passed the 5' RACE reads through MiXCR, listing each CDR3 protein once. The sample consists of roughly 86,000 distinct CDR3 sequences, approximately 15% of them appearing once. In germline, CDR1 is GTSNPN, CDR2 SVGIG (reference sequence). The CDR3 loop spans 16 amino acids. Trimming removed 4 bases at V and 2 bases at J, with 18 bases between. This sequence joins TRBV30 and TRBJ1-3, with D possibly being TRBD1 (5 bases). The sequence was collected from an adult who was a healthcare worker with PCR-confirmed SARS-CoV-2 infection or an uninfected control (not recorded which). The material sequenced was whole blood. The CDR3 DNA is TGTGCCTGGATTTGGGGGAAACGATCGGCTGGAAACACCATATATTTT. This translates into CAWIWGKRSAGNTIYF.